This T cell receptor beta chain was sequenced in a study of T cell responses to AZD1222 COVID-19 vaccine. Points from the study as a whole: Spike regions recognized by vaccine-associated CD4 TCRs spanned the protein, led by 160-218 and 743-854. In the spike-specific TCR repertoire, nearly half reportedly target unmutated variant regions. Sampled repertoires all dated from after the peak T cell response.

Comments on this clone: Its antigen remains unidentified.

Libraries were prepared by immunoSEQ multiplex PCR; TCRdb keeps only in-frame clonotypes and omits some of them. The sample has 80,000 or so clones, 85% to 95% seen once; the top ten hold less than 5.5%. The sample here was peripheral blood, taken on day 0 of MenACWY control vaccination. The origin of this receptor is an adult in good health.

As DNA, the CDR3 is TGTGCCAGCAGCTTTAGCGCGGGTTTAGCCAAAAACATTCAGTACTTC. Protein: CASSFSAGLAKNIQYF. The rearrangement uses TRBV7-9 and TRBJ2-4, with D perhaps matching TRBD2 (5 bases). The CDR3 is 16 residues long. Germline assignment: CDR1 SEHNR and CDR2 FQNEAQ (reference sequence). The V end was cut by 3 bases, the J end by 0 bases, with 12 bases between.